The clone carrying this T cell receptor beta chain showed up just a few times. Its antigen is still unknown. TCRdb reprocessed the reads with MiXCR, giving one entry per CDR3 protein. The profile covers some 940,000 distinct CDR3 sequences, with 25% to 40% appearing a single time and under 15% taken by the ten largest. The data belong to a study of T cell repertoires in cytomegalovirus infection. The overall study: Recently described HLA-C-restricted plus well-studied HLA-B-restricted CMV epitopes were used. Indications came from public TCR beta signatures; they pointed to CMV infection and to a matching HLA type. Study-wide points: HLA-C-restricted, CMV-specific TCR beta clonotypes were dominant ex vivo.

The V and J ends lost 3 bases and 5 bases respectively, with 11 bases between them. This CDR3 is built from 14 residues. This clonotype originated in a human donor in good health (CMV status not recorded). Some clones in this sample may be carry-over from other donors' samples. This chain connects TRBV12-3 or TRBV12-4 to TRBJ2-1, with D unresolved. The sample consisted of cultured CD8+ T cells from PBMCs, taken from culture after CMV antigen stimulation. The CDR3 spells CASSFSPWDNEQFF. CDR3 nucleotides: TGTGCCAGCAGTTTTTCACCATGGGACAATGAGCAGTTCTTC.